The 26 T cell receptor beta chains below come from one sample, sequenced in a study of OX40 agonist ivuxolimab in advanced cancers. Data came from immunoSEQ multiplex PCR; TCRdb stores just in-frame clones and leaves some out. Of 100,000 to 150,000 clones listed, just over 90% are singletons. The sequenced sample was CD4+ or CD8+ T cells sorted from blood, obtained in a trial of the OX40 agonist ivuxolimab. The receptor source for this set is an adult with an advanced solid tumor such as melanoma, head and neck, liver or kidney cancer.

The rearrangement joins TRBV7-9 to TRBJ2-6, with D unresolved. In germline, CDR1 is SEHNR, CDR2 FQNEAQ (reference sequence). V was shortened by 2 bases and J by 4 bases, with 6 bases between the two germline ends. The CDR3 runs to 14 residues. The DNA for the CDR3 is TGTGCCAGCAGCTTAAATGCCGGGGCCAACGTCCTGACTTTC. This gives the protein CASSLNAGANVLTF.

The chain carries TRBV28 and TRBJ1-5; 7 bases fit TRBD1. Trimming at V came to 2 bases and at J to 5 bases, leaving 9 bases not matched to a gene. CDR3 length equals 16 residues. The germline V gene has CDR1 MDHEN and CDR2 SYDVKM. DNA of the CDR3: TGTGCCAGCAGTTTACGGGACAGCGGACGCGATCAGCCCCAGCATTTT. This codes for CASSLRDSGRDQPQHF. The variable domain in full, with the rest retrieved from reference TRBV28 and TRBJ1-5, is DVKVTQSSRYLVKRTGEKVFLECVQDMDHENMFWYRQDPGLGLRLIYFSYDVKMKEKGDIPEGYSVSREKKERFSLILESASTNQTSMYLCASSLRDSGRDQPQHFGDGTRLSIL.

The chain combines TRBV5-1 with TRBJ1-5; 7 nucleotides agree with TRBD1. This CDR3 has 13 amino acids. Losses at the gene ends were 2 bases for V and 6 bases for J; bases not matched to a gene: 2. Germline CDR1 and CDR2: SGHRS and YFSETQ. In DNA form, the CDR3 reads TGCGCCAGCAGCTTTACAGGGGCTCAGCCCCAGCATTTT. Translating it yields CASSFTGAQPQHF. Variable domain in full (rest from reference TRBV5-1 and TRBJ1-5): KAGVTQTPRYLIKTRGQQVTLSCSPISGHRSVSWYQQTPGQGLQFLFEYFSETQRNKGNFPGRFSGRQFSNSRSEMNVSTLELGDSALYLCASSFTGAQPQHFGDGTRLSIL.

The rearrangement uses TRBV7-6 and TRBJ2-3, with D possibly being TRBD1 (5 bases). With 1 base removed from V and 8 bases from J, the gap between germline ends came to 13 bases. The germline V gene has CDR1 SGHVS and CDR2 FNYEAQ. The CDR3 sequence is 14 residues long. CDR3 protein: CASSLDPGRVTQYF. DNA of the CDR3: TGTGCCAGCAGCTTAGATCCCGGCAGGGTTACGCAGTATTTT. Filled out from reference TRBV7-6 and TRBJ2-3, the complete variable domain reads GAGVSQSPRYKVTKRGQDVALRCDPISGHVSLYWYRQALGQGPEFLTYFNYEAQQDKSGLPNDRFSAERPEGSISTLTIQRTEQRDSAMYRCASSLDPGRVTQYFGPGTRLTVL.

The J gene is TRBJ2-7, the V gene TRBV2, with D possibly TRBD1 on 6 matching bases. Trimming pared 0 bases from V and 0 bases from J, leaving 15 bases between. CDR1 is SNHLY, CDR2 FYNNEI, per germline. The CDR3 runs 17 residues. The CDR3 protein is CASSEALRGGDSYEQYF. Written as DNA, the CDR3 is TGTGCCAGCAGTGAAGCGCTTCGAGGGGGTGACTCCTACGAGCAGTACTTC.

A single count supports this clone. V gene TRBV9 combines with J gene TRBJ2-7, with a weak D call TRBD2 (5 bases). The CDR3 covers 15 residues. In germline, CDR1 is SGDLS, CDR2 YYNGEE. V was shortened by 4 bases and J by 3 bases, with 17 bases between the two germline ends. This chain's CDR3 is CASSPRKNRGYEQYF. For the CDR3, the DNA is TGTGCCAGCAGCCCCCGGAAGAACCGGGGCTACGAGCAGTACTTC.

This clone was detected a few times. The chain has TRBV28 and TRBJ2-1; tentatively, D is TRBD1 (6 bases). V was pared by 2 bases and J by 8 bases, with 10 bases between. The germline CDR1 and CDR2 sequences are MDHEN and SYDVKM. The CDR3 has 13 residues. This CDR3 is CASSLGQSHEQFF. DNA of the CDR3: TGTGCCAGCAGTTTAGGACAGAGCCATGAGCAGTTCTTC.

J is TRBJ2-7 and V is TRBV28; 9 positions agree with TRBD1. Trimming cost V 9 bases and J 7 bases; bases outside gene matches: 7. This CDR3 region has 12 residues. The germline CDR1 and CDR2 sequences are MDHEN and SYDVKM. The CDR3 sequence is CASQTGGREQYF. The CDR3 DNA is TGTGCCAGTCAGACAGGGGGAAGAGAGCAGTACTTC. Filled out from reference TRBV28 and TRBJ2-7, the complete variable domain reads DVKVTQSSRYLVKRTGEKVFLECVQDMDHENMFWYRQDPGLGLRLIYFSYDVKMKEKGDIPEGYSVSREKKERFSLILESASTNQTSMYLCASQTGGREQYFGPGTRLTVT.

This clone was detected only once. This chain connects TRBV19 to TRBJ2-5, with 14 bases fitting TRBD2. Unmatched junction bases numbered 13, after V lost 5 bases and J lost 5 bases. Per germline, CDR1 LNHDA and CDR2 SQIVND (reference sequence). This CDR3 is 18 amino acids long. For the CDR3, the DNA is TGTGCCAGTAGTGAGGGAAGACTAGCGGGAGGGCGGCGGGAGACCCAGTACTTC. This gives the protein CASSEGRLAGGRRETQYF.

The rearrangement uses TRBV7-3 and TRBJ2-7; 7 bases line up with TRBD2. The V gene's germline CDR1 is SGHTA and CDR2 FQGTGA. The J segment lost 5 bases and the V segment lost 4 bases, leaving 11 bases of the junction unmatched. There are 15 residues in the CDR3. CDR3 sequence (DNA): TGTGCCAGCAGCTCAGCTTCGGGAGGAAGACACGAGCAGTACTTC. This translates into CASSSASGGRHEQYF.

This sequence joins TRBV28 and TRBJ1-4; the match to TRBD1 covers 9 bases. The trim removed 5 bases at V and 8 bases at J, leaving 9 bases unmatched. This CDR3 comprises 15 residues. CDR1 and CDR2 (germline): MDHEN, SYDVKM. The CDR3 nucleotides read TGTGCCAGCAGTACCCAACAGGGGGCTCGGGAAAAACTGTTTTTT. Its translation is CASSTQQGAREKLFF.

This clone has only a few counts. This chain links TRBV28 with TRBJ2-1; 7 nucleotides align to TRBD2. This CDR3 spans 16 amino acids. The V and J ends lost 2 bases and 4 bases, in that order; junction bases with no gene match: 8. Per germline, CDR1 MDHEN and CDR2 SYDVKM. In DNA form, the CDR3 reads TGTGCCAGCAGTTTAATTGGCGGGAGTGGATACAATGAGCAGTTCTTC. Translating it yields CASSLIGGSGYNEQFF.

V gene TRBV5-6 combines with J gene TRBJ2-7; D is uncertain. This CDR3 contains 13 residues. V was pared by 0 bases and J by 6 bases, with 10 bases between. CDR1 and CDR2 (germline): SGHDT, YYEEEE. In nucleotides, the CDR3 is TGTGCCAGCAGCTTGGTGCGCCCTTCCGAGCAGTACTTC. Amino acids: CASSLVRPSEQYF.

The V call is TRBV9, the J call TRBJ2-5; D is ambiguous. The CDR3 runs 13 residues. V lost 3 bases and J lost 3, with 9 bases in between. Germline V gene sequence: CDR1 SGDLS, CDR2 YYNGEE. The CDR3 coding sequence is TGTGCCAGCAGCGCAAACGCGAAAGAGACCCAGTACTTC. Its translation: CASSANAKETQYF.

The V call is TRBV25-1, the J call TRBJ1-1; 7 bases line up with TRBD1. The germline V gene encodes CDR1 MGHDK and CDR2 SYGVNS. The CDR3 covers 13 residues. With 4 bases clipped from V and 4 bases from J, the junction kept 3 bases outside the gene matches. The CDR3 nucleotides read TGTGCCAGCAGTGCCTCAGGGGGCACTGAAGCTTTCTTT. Its protein product is CASSASGGTEAFF. Full variable domain (missing parts from reference TRBV25-1 and TRBJ1-1): EADIYQTPRYLVIGTGKKITLECSQTMGHDKMYWYQQDPGMELHLIHYSYGVNSTEKGDLSSESTVSRIRTEHFPLTLESARPSHTSQYLCASSASGGTEAFFGQGTRLTVV.

The chain recombines TRBV9 with TRBJ1-2, with unresolved D. Germline assignment: CDR1 SGDLS and CDR2 YYNGEE. The CDR3 covers 13 residues. Trimming stripped 0 bases from V and 8 bases from J, with 11 bases between. The chain's CDR3 is CASSVAQLSGYTF. CDR3 bases: TGTGCCAGCAGCGTAGCCCAGCTGAGCGGCTACACCTTC.

The chain links TRBV14 to TRBJ2-2, with 8 bases that match TRBD2. Germline values: CDR1 SGHDN, CDR2 FVKESK. The CDR3 totals 16 residues. V gave up 1 base and J gave up 1 base; unmatched junction bases: 2. The CDR3 protein is CASSQVGGVNTGELFF. The CDR3 nucleotides read TGTGCCAGCAGCCAAGTCGGGGGGGTGAACACCGGGGAGCTGTTTTTT. Filled out from reference TRBV14 and TRBJ2-2, the complete variable domain reads EAGVTQFPSHSVIEKGQTVTLRCDPISGHDNLYWYRRVMGKEIKFLLHFVKESKQDESGMPNNRFLAERTGGTYSTLKVQPAELEDSGVYFCASSQVGGVNTGELFFGEGSRLTVL.

The chain couples TRBV10-3 to TRBJ2-7; D is perhaps TRBD2 (7 bases). The CDR3 consists of 14 residues. Trimming removed 4 bases from V and 1 base from J, with 11 bases in between. In germline, CDR1 is ENHRY, CDR2 SYGVKD. CDR3 sequence reads: CAISVRGGSYEQYF. CDR3 coding DNA: TGTGCCATCAGTGTGAGGGGGGGATCCTACGAGCAGTACTTC.

This clone was recorded a few times. Other DNA sequences in the same sample also yield this CDR3. V is TRBV4-3 and J is TRBJ2-7; 10 bases are shared with TRBD1. The V segment lost 1 base and the J segment 4 bases; nucleotides outside the gene matches: 7. Germline CDR1 and CDR2: LGHNA and YSLEER. The CDR3 is 16 amino acids. The CDR3 DNA is TGCGCCAGCAGCCAAGCGTTCCGACAGGGGGCTTACGAGCAGTACTTC. Translated: CASSQAFRQGAYEQYF.

This sequence joins TRBV27 and TRBJ1-3; 8 nucleotides align to TRBD1. Germline loops: CDR1 MNHEY, CDR2 SMNVEV (reference sequence). This CDR3 has 15 amino acids. With V trimmed by 4 bases and J by 3 bases, 5 bases remained unmatched. The CDR3 region has the DNA TGTGCCAGCAGTTCCAGACAGGGGAGTGGAAACACCATATATTTT. Its protein product is CASSSRQGSGNTIYF.

The rearrangement uses TRBV11-2 and TRBJ2-3; D not resolved. Germline-derived CDR1 and CDR2 are SGHAT and FQNNGV. This CDR3 is built from 11 residues. The V end lost 5 bases, the J end lost 2 bases, and 2 bases lay between the germline ends. The CDR3 DNA is TGTGCCAGCAGCCCCACAGATACGCAGTATTTT. The encoded protein is CASSPTDTQYF.

The rearrangement joins TRBV5-4 to TRBJ1-6; D remains ambiguous. The CDR3 spans 14 residues. V was pared by 2 bases and J by 7 bases, with 10 bases between. The V gene's germline CDR1 is SGHNT and CDR2 YYREEE (reference sequence). CDR3 sequence (DNA): TGTGCCAGCAGCTTTCCCAATCTCAATTCACCCCTCCACTTT. It specifies CASSFPNLNSPLHF.

The chain combines TRBV7-6 with TRBJ2-7; D not resolved. The germline V and J ends were trimmed by 0 bases and 6 bases, with 6 bases remaining between them. The CDR3 has 12 residues. CDR1 is SGHVS and CDR2 is FNYEAQ in the germline V gene. The CDR3: CASSLAGLEQYF. DNA of the CDR3: TGTGCCAGCAGCTTAGCTGGGCTCGAGCAGTACTTC.

V and J are TRBV7-9 and TRBJ1-5; D may be TRBD1 (6 bases). Between the trimmed V and J ends, which lost 1 base and 0 bases, there was a span of 13 bases. Germline V CDR1 and CDR2: SEHNR, FQNEAQ (reference sequence). The CDR3 spans 17 residues. CDR3 bases: TGTGCCAGCAGCTTAGTCGGACAGACGACTAGCAATCAGCCCCAGCATTTT. Protein sequence: CASSLVGQTTSNQPQHF.

The chain links TRBV6-1 to TRBJ1-1; 7 bases are shared with TRBD1. V lost 6 bases and J lost 4; bases outside the gene matches: 11. Germline CDR1 and CDR2: MNHNS and SASEGT. CDR3 size: 15 residues. In DNA, the CDR3 is TGTGCCAGCAGCAAACAGACAGGGTTAGGCACTGAAGCTTTCTTT. Translating it yields CASSKQTGLGTEAFF.

The chain uses TRBV25-1 and TRBJ2-5; 7 bases line up with TRBD1. CDR1 MGHDK and CDR2 SYGVNS come from the germline V gene. Trimming removed 5 bases from V and 5 bases from J; junction bases left unmatched: 8. This CDR3 has 14 amino acids. The CDR3 DNA sequence: TGTGCCAGCAGTAAACAGGGGATTAGGGAGACCCAGTACTTC. This translates into CASSKQGIRETQYF.